The TCR beta chain described here comes from a study of control samples from healthy donors and cancer patients. The CDR3 length is 20 residues. CDR1 and CDR2 from the germline V gene are KGHSH and LQKENI. Unmatched junction bases numbered 18, after V lost 5 bases and J lost 1 base. Sequencing was performed with immunoSEQ multiplex PCR; in TCRdb, only in-frame clones are kept and a portion is missing. The sample has roughly 160,000 clones, around 88% seen once. The chain employs TRBV18 and TRBJ1-5; 9 bases agree with TRBD1. The TCR sequence derives from a woman aged 25 to 39 in good health. The sample was blood. The CDR3 bases are TGTGCCAGCTCAAGAATCCAACACAGGGGGCGAGAAGGGAGCAATCAGCCCCAGCATTTT. Its protein product is CASSRIQHRGREGSNQPQHF.